This TCR beta chain was profiled in a study of beta chain features in type 1 diabetes. Trimming took 1 base from V and 3 from J; bases not matched to a gene: 4. This CDR3 is 15 amino acids long. The germline V gene has CDR1 SGHAT and CDR2 FQNNGV. As every portion of the isolated RNA was reverse transcribed, the sequencing read expressed TCRB transcripts. Libraries were prepared by immunoSEQ multiplex PCR; TCRdb keeps only in-frame clonotypes and omits some of them. This sample carries some 150,000 clones, about 9.1% of them seen once, and the ten largest clones take around 0.65%. Study observations and caveats: The similarity of naive, central memory and Treg TCRB repertoires appeared greater among patients than among healthy donors.

Worth noting for this clone: Antigen unknown.

The receptor was derived from a woman aged 40 to 50 in good health. The J gene is TRBJ2-7, the V gene TRBV11-2; TRBD1 aligns across 9 bases. The sequenced sample consisted of central memory CD4+ T cells from blood. CDR3 nucleotides: TGTGCCAGCAGCTTAGCAGGGACAGGGATCTACGAGCAGTACTTC. Translating it yields CASSLAGTGIYEQYF.